Listed below are T cell receptor beta chains from one sample, sequenced in a study of monozygotic twins with inflammatory bowel disease. From the 5' RACE reads, TCRdb lists one entry per CDR3 protein and no DNA. The repertoire shows about 160,000 distinct CDR3 sequences; the top ten hold 6.5% to 9%. Sequencing was performed on blood. These receptor sequences come from a human donor with ulcerative colitis or Crohn's disease, or a healthy co-twin of an affected twin (not recorded which). The CDR3 runs from the conserved cysteine through the conserved F or W.

CDR3: CASSLAGRLDYGYTF; J: TRBJ1-2; V: TRBV5-4
CDR3: CASRMGLAGGPNTGELFF; J: TRBJ2-2; V: TRBV12-3/TRBV12-4
CDR3: CASSSGLAGGQADTQYF; J: TRBJ2-3; V: TRBV5-1
CDR3: CSGSQARGNNSPLHF; J: TRBJ1-6; V: TRBV20-1
CDR3: CASSSRDRGPRNEKLFF; J: TRBJ1-4; V: TRBV27
CDR3: CASSPWDMGTYEQYF; J: TRBJ2-7; V: TRBV5-1
CDR3: CASKLPGAGEQYF; J: TRBJ2-7; V: TRBV5-1
CDR3: CASIFGTHFLRRWSNKQYF; J: TRBJ2-7; V: TRBV5-1
CDR3: CASSLSIPGGNTEAFF; J: TRBJ1-1; V: TRBV27
CDR3: CASSLNGFELFF; J: TRBJ1-4; V: TRBV7-9
CDR3: CASKTSTNEKLFF; J: TRBJ1-4; V: TRBV5-1
CDR3: CSVDRTGGYEQYF; J: TRBJ2-7; V: TRBV29-1
CDR3: CASGLAGAYEQYF; J: TRBJ2-7; V: TRBV5-1
CDR3: CSARTTHPVRLNEQYF; J: TRBJ2-7; V: TRBV20-1
CDR3: CASSRLRTSGSTDTQYF; J: TRBJ2-3; V: TRBV7-2
CDR3: CATHRTALHQNTEAFF; J: TRBJ1-1; V: TRBV5-1
CDR3: CASSGGQGLTYEQYF; J: TRBJ2-7; V: TRBV5-4
CDR3: CASSPGLVAYEQYF; J: TRBJ2-7; V: TRBV12-3/TRBV12-4
CDR3: CAISGTRAQHF; J: TRBJ1-5; V: TRBV28
CDR3: CASSRDRGGQPQHF; J: TRBJ1-5; V: TRBV5-1
CDR3: CATSDLTYTDTQYF; J: TRBJ2-3; V: TRBV24-1
CDR3: CASSQDGQAGQPQHF; J: TRBJ1-5; V: TRBV4-1
CDR3: CASSLALLGQRQEQYF; J: TRBJ2-7; V: TRBV5-6
CDR3: CASSSPRDTGELFF; J: TRBJ2-2; V: TRBV7-3
CDR3: CASRGTNNNEQFF; J: TRBJ2-1; V: TRBV5-1
CDR3: CASSLGWGAGQPQHF; J: TRBJ1-5; V: TRBV5-6
CDR3: CSSLSGVNTEAFF; J: TRBJ1-1; V: TRBV29-1
CDR3: CASSPDSFSGYTF; J: TRBJ1-2; V: TRBV7-3
CDR3: CASSLGLAKSTDTQYF; J: TRBJ2-3; V: TRBV7-2
CDR3: CSAREIWDRGEAFF; J: TRBJ1-1; V: TRBV20-1
CDR3: CASSWDVVPPYEQYF; J: TRBJ2-7; V: TRBV5-5
CDR3: CANSGGTAVNQPQHF; J: TRBJ1-5; V: TRBV12-3/TRBV12-4
CDR3: CASSLTARGHEQYF; J: TRBJ2-7; V: TRBV5-1